The sequence of this T cell receptor beta chain was determined in a study of cytomegalovirus exposure and HLA in healthy donors. The CDR3 contains 20 residues. The PCR ran on 60 Vbeta and 13 Jbeta primers. Sequencing used immunoSEQ multiplex PCR; TCRdb keeps in-frame clones, though not all of them. The sample includes about 120,000 clones, about three fifths of them seen just once. The chain employs TRBV1 and TRBJ1-4. TRBV1 is a listed pseudogene. The TCR originated in a man aged 35 to 55 in good health and CMV-seropositive. What was sequenced was PBMCs. This chain's CDR3 is CTSSPHLGWRNIATNEKLFF. CDR3 coding DNA: TGCACCAGCAGCCCACACCTTGGATGGAGGAACATTGCAACTAATGAAAAACTGTTTTTT.